This T cell receptor (beta chain) was sequenced during a study of shared clonotypes between healthy human individuals. TCRdb's table, derived via immunoSEQ multiplex PCR, lists solely in-frame clones and lacks some. Among 2,100,000 or so clones listed, approximately 96% were seen once. Germline V gene lookup returns CDR1 SEHNR and CDR2 FQNEAQ (reference sequence). V dropped 5 bases and J dropped 4 bases, with 15 bases sitting between them. The CDR3 contains 15 residues. The receptor was isolated from a man aged 18-30 years in good health. The rearrangement links TRBV7-9 to TRBJ1-3; D remains unclear. The specimen was naive CD4+ T cells sorted from blood. The subset: CD45RA+ positively selected. CDR3 amino acids: CASSLPSLGGNTIYF. In nucleotides, the CDR3 is TGTGCCAGCAGCCTCCCCAGCCTGGGGGGAAACACCATATATTTT.